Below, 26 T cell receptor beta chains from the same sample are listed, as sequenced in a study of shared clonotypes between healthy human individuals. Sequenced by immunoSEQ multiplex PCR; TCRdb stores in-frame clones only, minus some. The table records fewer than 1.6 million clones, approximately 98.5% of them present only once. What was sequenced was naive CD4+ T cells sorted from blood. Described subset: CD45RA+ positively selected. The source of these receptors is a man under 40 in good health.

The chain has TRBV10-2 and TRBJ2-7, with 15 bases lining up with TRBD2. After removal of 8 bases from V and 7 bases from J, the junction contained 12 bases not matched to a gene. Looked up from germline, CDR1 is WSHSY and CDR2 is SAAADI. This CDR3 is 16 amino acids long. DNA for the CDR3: TGCGCCAGCGGGGAAGGACTAGCGGGAGGGCCGCGAGAGCAGTACTTC. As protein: CASGEGLAGGPREQYF.

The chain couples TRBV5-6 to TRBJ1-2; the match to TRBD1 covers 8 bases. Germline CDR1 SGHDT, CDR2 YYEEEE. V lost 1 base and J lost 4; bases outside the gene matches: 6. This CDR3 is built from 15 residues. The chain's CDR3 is CASSLPGTGGYGYTF. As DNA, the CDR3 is TGTGCCAGCAGCTTGCCCGGGACAGGAGGCTATGGCTACACCTTC. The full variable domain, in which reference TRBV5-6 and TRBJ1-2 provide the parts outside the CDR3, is DAGVTQSPTHLIKTRGQQVTLRCSPKSGHDTVSWYQQALGQGPQFIFQYYEEEERQRGNFPDRFSGHQFPNYSSELNVNALLLGDSALYLCASSLPGTGGYGYTFGSGTRLTVV.

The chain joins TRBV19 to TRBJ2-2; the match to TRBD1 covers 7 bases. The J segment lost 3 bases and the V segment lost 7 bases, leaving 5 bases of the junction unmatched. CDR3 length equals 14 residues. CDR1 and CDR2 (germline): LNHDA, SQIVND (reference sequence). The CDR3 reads CASTFDRDTGELFF. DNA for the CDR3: TGTGCCAGTACCTTCGACAGGGACACCGGGGAGCTGTTTTTT. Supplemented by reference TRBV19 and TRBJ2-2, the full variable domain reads DGGITQSPKYLFRKEGQNVTLSCEQNLNHDAMYWYRQDPGQGLRLIYYSQIVNDFQKGDIAEGYSVSREKKESFPLTVTSAQKNPTAFYLCASTFDRDTGELFFGEGSRLTVL.

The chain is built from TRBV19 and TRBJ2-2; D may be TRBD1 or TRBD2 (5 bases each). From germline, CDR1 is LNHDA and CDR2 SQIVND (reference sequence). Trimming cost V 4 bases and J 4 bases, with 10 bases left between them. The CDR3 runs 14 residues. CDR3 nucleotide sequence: TGTGCCAGTAGTACGGGACCCTTCACCGGGGAGCTGTTTTTT. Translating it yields CASSTGPFTGELFF.

Here the CDR3 DNA reads TGTGCCAGCAGTGAACAGGGGAGGGCCAACGTCCTGACTTTC. This sequence encodes CASSEQGRANVLTF. J is TRBJ2-6 and V is TRBV28; TRBD1 matches 7 bases. The germline V gene encodes CDR1 MDHEN and CDR2 SYDVKM. V was clipped by 5 bases and J by 5 bases; unmatched bases: 3. CDR3 size: 14 residues.

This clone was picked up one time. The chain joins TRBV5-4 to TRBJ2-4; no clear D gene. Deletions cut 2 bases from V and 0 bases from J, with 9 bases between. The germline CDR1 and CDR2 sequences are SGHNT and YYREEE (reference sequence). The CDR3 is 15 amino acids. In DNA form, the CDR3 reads TGTGCCAGCAGCTTTGGTTCACTAGCCAAAAACATTCAGTACTTC. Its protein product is CASSFGSLAKNIQYF.

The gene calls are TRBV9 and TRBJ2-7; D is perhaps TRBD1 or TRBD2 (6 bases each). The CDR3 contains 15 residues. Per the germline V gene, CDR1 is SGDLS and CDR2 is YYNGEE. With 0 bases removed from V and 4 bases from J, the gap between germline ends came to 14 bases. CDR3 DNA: TGTGCCAGCAGCGTAGATGGCCGGGGGCTATACGAGCAGTACTTC. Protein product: CASSVDGRGLYEQYF.

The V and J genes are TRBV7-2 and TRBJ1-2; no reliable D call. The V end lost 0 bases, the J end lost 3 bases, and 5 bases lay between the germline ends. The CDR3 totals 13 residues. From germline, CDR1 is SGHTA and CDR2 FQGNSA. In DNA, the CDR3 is TGTGCCAGCAGCTTAGCGAGTGACTATGGCTACACCTTC. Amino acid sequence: CASSLASDYGYTF.

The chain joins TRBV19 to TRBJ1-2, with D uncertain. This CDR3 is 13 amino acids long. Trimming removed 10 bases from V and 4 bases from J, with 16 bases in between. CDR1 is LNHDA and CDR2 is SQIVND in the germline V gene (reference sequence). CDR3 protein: CATHLTPFYGYTF. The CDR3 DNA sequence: TGTGCCACCCACCTGACTCCTTTCTATGGCTACACCTTC.

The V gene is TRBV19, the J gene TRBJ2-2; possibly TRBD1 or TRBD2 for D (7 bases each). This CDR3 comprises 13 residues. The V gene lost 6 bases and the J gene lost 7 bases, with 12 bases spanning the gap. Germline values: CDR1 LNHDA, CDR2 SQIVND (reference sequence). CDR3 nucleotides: TGTGCCAGTAGCCAGGGGGGGGACGGGGAGCTGTTTTTT. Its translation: CASSQGGDGELFF.

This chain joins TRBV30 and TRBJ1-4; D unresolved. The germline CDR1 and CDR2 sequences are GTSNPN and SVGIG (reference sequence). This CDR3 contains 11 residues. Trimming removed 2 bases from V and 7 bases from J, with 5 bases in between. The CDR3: CAWSIGEKLFF. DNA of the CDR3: TGTGCCTGGAGTATAGGTGAAAAACTGTTTTTT.

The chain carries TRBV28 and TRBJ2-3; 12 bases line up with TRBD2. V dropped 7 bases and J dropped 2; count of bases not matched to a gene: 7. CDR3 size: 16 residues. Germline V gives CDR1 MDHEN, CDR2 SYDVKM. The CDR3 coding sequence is TGTGCCAGCAACCCGTGGACTAGCGGGAACACAGATACGCAGTATTTT. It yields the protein CASNPWTSGNTDTQYF.

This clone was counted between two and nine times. CDR3 sequence reads: CASSFGTSGSSYNEQFF. CDR3 bases: TGCGCCAGCAGCTTCGGGACTAGCGGGAGCTCCTACAATGAGCAGTTCTTC. This chain uses TRBV5-1 with TRBJ2-1; TRBD2 aligns across 14 bases. Looked up from germline, CDR1 is SGHRS and CDR2 is YFSETQ. Unmatched junction bases numbered 1, after V lost 2 bases and J lost 0 bases. The CDR3 length is 17 residues.

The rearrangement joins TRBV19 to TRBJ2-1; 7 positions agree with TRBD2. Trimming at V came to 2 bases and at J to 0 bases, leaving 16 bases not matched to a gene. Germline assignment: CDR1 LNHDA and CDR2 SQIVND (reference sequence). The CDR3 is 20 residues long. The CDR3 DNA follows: TGTGCCAGTAGTATACGCGGGAGCAGTTATAGCGCGAGCTCCTACAATGAGCAGTTCTTC. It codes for CASSIRGSSYSASSYNEQFF.

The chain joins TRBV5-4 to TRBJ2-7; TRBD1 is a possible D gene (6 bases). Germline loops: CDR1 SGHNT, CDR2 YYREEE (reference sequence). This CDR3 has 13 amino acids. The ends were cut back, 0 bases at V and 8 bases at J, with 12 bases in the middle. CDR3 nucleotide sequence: TGTGCCAGCAGCTTGGCCAACAGGGAAAAGCAGTACTTC. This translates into CASSLANREKQYF. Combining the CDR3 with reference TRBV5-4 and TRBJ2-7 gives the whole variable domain ETGVTQSPTHLIKTRGQQVTLRCSSQSGHNTVSWYQQALGQGPQFIFQYYREEENGRGNFPPRFSGLQFPNYSSELNVNALELDDSALYLCASSLANREKQYFGPGTRLTVT.

CDR3 in amino acids: CASSVTGTQETQYF. The CDR3 bases are TGTGCCAGCAGCGTAACTGGAACGCAAGAGACCCAGTACTTC. This chain connects TRBV9 to TRBJ2-5; no reliable D call. There are 14 residues in the CDR3. V was clipped by 1 base and J by 2 bases, with 9 bases between them. Germline values: CDR1 SGDLS, CDR2 YYNGEE.

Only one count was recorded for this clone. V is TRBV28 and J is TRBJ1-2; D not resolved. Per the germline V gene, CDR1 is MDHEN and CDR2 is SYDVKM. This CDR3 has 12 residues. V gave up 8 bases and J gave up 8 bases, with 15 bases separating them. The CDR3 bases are TGTGCCAGCTGGAATGCGGGCTTCGGCTACACCTTC. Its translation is CASWNAGFGYTF.

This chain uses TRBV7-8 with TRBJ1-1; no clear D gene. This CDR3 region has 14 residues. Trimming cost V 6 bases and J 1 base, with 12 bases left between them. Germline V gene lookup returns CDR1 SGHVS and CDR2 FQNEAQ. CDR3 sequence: CASSQGSKNTEAFF. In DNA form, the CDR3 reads TGTGCCAGCAGTCAAGGGTCAAAGAACACTGAAGCTTTCTTT.

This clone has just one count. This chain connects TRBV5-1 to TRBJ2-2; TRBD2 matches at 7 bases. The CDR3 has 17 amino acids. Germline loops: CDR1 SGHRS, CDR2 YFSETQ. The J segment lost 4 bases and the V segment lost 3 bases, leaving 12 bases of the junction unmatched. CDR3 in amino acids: CASSWSGVGRSTGELFF. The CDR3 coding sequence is TGCGCCAGCAGCTGGAGCGGGGTGGGCAGGTCCACCGGGGAGCTGTTTTTT. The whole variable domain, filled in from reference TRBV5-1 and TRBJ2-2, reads KAGVTQTPRYLIKTRGQQVTLSCSPISGHRSVSWYQQTPGQGLQFLFEYFSETQRNKGNFPGRFSGRQFSNSRSEMNVSTLELGDSALYLCASSWSGVGRSTGELFFGEGSRLTVL.

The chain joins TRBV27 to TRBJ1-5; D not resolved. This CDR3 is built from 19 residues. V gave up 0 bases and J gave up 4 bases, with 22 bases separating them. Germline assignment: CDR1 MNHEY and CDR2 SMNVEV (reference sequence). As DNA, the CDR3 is TGTGCCAGCAGTTTATCGAAATCCGGGGATTTTGGTCGAAATCAGCCCCAGCATTTT. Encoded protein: CASSLSKSGDFGRNQPQHF.

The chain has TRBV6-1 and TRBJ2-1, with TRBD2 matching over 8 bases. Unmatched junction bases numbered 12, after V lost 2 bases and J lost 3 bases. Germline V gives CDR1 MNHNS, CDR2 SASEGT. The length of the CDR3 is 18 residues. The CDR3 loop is CASSEKFQSGSGYNEQFF. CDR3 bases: TGTGCCAGCAGTGAAAAATTCCAAAGCGGGAGCGGCTACAATGAGCAGTTCTTC.

The CDR3 bases are TGTGCCAGCTCACCCGGGACTAGCGTATACGAGCAGTACTTC. Amino acids: CASSPGTSVYEQYF. J is TRBJ2-7 and V is TRBV18, with 10 bases that match TRBD2. The CDR3 length is 14 residues. V dropped 3 bases and J dropped 4; count of bases not matched to a gene: 3. The germline V gene encodes CDR1 KGHSH and CDR2 LQKENI.

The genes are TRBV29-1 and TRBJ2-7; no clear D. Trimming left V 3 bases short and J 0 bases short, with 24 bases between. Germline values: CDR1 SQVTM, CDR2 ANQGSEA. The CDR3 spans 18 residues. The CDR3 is CSVEYRRDGQFNSYEQYF. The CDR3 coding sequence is TGCAGCGTTGAGTATAGGAGAGATGGCCAATTCAACTCCTACGAGCAGTACTTC.

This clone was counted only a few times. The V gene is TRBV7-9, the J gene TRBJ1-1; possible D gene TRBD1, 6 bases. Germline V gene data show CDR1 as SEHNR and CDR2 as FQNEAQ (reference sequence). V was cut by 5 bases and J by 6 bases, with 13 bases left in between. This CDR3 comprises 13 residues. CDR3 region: CASSIQSGAEAFF. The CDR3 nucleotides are TGTGCCAGCAGCATCCAATCAGGGGCTGAAGCTTTCTTT. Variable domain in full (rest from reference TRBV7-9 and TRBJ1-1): DTGVSQNPRHKITKRGQNVTFRCDPISEHNRLYWYRQTLGQGPEFLTYFQNEAQLEKSRLLSDRFSAERPKGSFSTLEIQRTEQGDSAMYLCASSIQSGAEAFFGQGTRLTVV.

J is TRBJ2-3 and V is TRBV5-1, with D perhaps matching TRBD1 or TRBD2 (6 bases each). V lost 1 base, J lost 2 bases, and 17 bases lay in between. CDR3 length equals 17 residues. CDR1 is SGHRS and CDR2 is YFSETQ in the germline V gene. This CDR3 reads CASSLYSGGRNTDTQYF. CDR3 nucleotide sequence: TGCGCCAGCAGCTTGTATTCCGGGGGCCGGAACACAGATACGCAGTATTTT.

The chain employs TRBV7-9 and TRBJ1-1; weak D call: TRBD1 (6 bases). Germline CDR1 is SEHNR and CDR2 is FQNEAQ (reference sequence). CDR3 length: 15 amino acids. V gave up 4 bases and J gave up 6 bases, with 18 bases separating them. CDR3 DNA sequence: TGTGCCAGCAGCTCGCGGGGGGCCATTAACGCTGAAGCTTTCTTT. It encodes CASSSRGAINAEAFF. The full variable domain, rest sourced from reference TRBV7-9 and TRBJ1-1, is DTGVSQNPRHKITKRGQNVTFRCDPISEHNRLYWYRQTLGQGPEFLTYFQNEAQLEKSRLLSDRFSAERPKGSFSTLEIQRTEQGDSAMYLCASSSRGAINAEAFFGQGTRLTVV.